These 7 T cell receptor beta chains originate from one sample sequenced in a study of cytomegalovirus exposure and HLA in healthy donors. PCR was performed using 60 Vbeta and 13 Jbeta primers. TCRdb keeps only in-frame clones here, not all; method: immunoSEQ multiplex PCR. The data show approximately 97,000 clones, 70% to 90% seen once. The sequenced material came from PBMCs. These TCRs come from a man aged 40-55 years in good health and CMV-seronegative.

This sequence joins TRBV6-1 and TRBJ2-7; possible D gene TRBD2, 5 bases. Germline V gives CDR1 MNHNS, CDR2 SASEGT. The CDR3 is 14 residues long. Between the trimmed V and J ends, which lost 6 bases and 0 bases, there was a span of 12 bases. Here the CDR3 DNA reads TGTGCCAGCAGGCGGACTGAAAGCTCCTACGAGCAGTACTTC. This translates into CASRRTESSYEQYF.

Only a few counts were recorded for this clone. The chain combines TRBV29-1 with TRBJ1-2; D possibly corresponds to TRBD1 (6 bases). Germline assignment: CDR1 SQVTM and CDR2 ANQGSEA. This CDR3 comprises 14 residues. Trimming stripped 3 bases from V and 7 bases from J, with 18 bases between. CDR3 nucleotide sequence: TGCAGCGTTGATGTAAGGGGGGGGATCTCTGGCTACACCTTC. Translated: CSVDVRGGISGYTF.

This chain joins TRBV10-1 and TRBJ1-1, with D possibly TRBD1 on 6 matching bases. This CDR3 has 13 amino acids. The V and J ends lost 6 bases and 3 bases respectively, with 11 bases between them. Germline assignment: CDR1 WNHNN and CDR2 SYGVQD (reference sequence). For the CDR3, the DNA is TGCGCCAGCAGCCTTAACAGGGACACTGAAGCTTTCTTT. Protein sequence: CASSLNRDTEAFF.

This clone has a handful of counts. J is TRBJ2-3 and V is TRBV28, with TRBD2 identical over 9 bases. Germline V gene lookup returns CDR1 MDHEN and CDR2 SYDVKM. The CDR3 length is 13 residues. The V segment lost 10 bases and the J segment 2 bases; nucleotides outside the gene matches: 4. The CDR3 DNA reads as TGTGCCATACAGCGGGGGGCCACAGATACGCAGTATTTT. It specifies CAIQRGATDTQYF.

The chain combines TRBV5-1 with TRBJ2-3, with a possible D match to TRBD2 (6 bases). This CDR3 has 14 amino acids. In germline, CDR1 is SGHRS, CDR2 YFSETQ. Trimming left V 0 bases short and J 6 bases short, with 11 bases between. CDR3 nucleotide sequence: TGCGCCAGCAGCTTGGTGGTTAGCGGTGATACGCAGTATTTT. Protein: CASSLVVSGDTQYF.

The V call is TRBV18, the J call TRBJ2-3; 10 bases are shared with TRBD2. After removal of 3 bases from V and 8 bases from J, the junction contained 11 bases not matched to a gene. Germline V gene data show CDR1 as KGHSH and CDR2 as LQKENI. The CDR3 has 16 residues. CDR3: CASSPASGGALGTQYF. The CDR3 DNA sequence: TGTGCCAGCTCACCCGCTAGCGGGGGAGCGCTCGGTACGCAGTATTTT.

The chain is built from TRBV9 and TRBJ2-1, with D perhaps matching TRBD1 (5 bases). Trimming left V 4 bases short and J 1 base short, with 12 bases between. The CDR3 runs to 15 residues. Per germline, CDR1 SGDLS and CDR2 YYNGEE. For the CDR3, the DNA is TGTGCCAGCAGCCCGACAGTGATTTCCTACAATGAGCAGTTCTTC. It yields the protein CASSPTVISYNEQFF.